Reported below is one T cell receptor beta chain. Germline CDR1 is SNHLY and CDR2 is FYNNEI. Trimming cost V 6 bases and J 7 bases, with 13 bases left between them. This CDR3 has 14 residues. Using immunoSEQ multiplex PCR, the repertoire was profiled, and TCRdb retains in-frame clones only, with some absent. Of some 290,000 clones in the sample, more than 90% were seen once. The data were taken from a study of blood T cell repertoires in COVID-19. The clonotype originates from a woman aged 25 to 39 who had been exposed to COVID-19. The genes are TRBV2 and TRBJ1-6; D is uncertain. The sample taken for sequencing was PBMCs or T cells enriched from blood (not recorded which). The CDR3 sequence: CASRTLGGNSPLHF. The CDR3 nucleotides read TGTGCCAGCAGAACCCTCGGCGGGAATTCACCCCTCCACTTT.